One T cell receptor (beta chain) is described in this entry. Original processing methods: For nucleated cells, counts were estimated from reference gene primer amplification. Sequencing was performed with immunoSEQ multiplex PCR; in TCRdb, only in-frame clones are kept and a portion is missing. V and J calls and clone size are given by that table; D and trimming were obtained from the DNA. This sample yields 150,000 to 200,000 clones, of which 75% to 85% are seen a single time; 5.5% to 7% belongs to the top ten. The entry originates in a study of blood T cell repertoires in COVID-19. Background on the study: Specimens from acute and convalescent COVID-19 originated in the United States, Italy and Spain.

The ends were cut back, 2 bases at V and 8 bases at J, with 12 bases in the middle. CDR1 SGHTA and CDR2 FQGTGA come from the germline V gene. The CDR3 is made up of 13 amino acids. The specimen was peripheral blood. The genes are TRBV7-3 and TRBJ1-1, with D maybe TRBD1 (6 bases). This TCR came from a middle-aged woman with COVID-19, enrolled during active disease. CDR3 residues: CASSLGGASEAFF. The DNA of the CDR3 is TGTGCCAGCAGCTTAGGGGGGGCGTCGGAAGCTTTCTTT.